Reported below is one T cell receptor (beta chain). TCRdb reprocessed the 5' RACE reads, with one entry per CDR3 protein and no DNA. This specimen shows about 380,000 distinct CDR3 sequences; the ten leading clones hold around 5.3%. The data were taken from a study of T cells expressing NK-cell markers. Germline CDR1 and CDR2: KGHSH and LQKENI. The CDR3 loop spans 14 amino acids. This clonotype was sampled from a man aged 18-75 years in good health. The sample comprised blood T cells: a sorted CD56 or NKG2C T cell subset, CD4+ or CD8+ T cells, or bulk PBMC T cells (not recorded which). The V call is TRBV18, the J call TRBJ2-5. This chain's CDR3 is CASSPLAFQETQYF.